This passage covers 17 T cell receptor beta chains from one sample sequenced in a study of technical replicates of blood from a few donors. The table came from immunoSEQ multiplex PCR; TCRdb's copy has only in-frame clones and leaves some out. This table has tens of thousands of clones, roughly 94% appearing once. The specimen was T cells isolated from PBMCs. The origin of the receptors is a human donor in good health.

This chain uses TRBV5-1 with TRBJ2-2; 7 bases align to TRBD1. Germline CDR1 and CDR2: SGHRS and YFSETQ. The trim removed 4 bases at V and 5 bases at J, leaving 8 bases unmatched. This CDR3 has 15 amino acids. CDR3 sequence reads: CASSPRRDRTGELFF. In DNA form, the CDR3 reads TGCGCCAGCAGCCCCCGCAGGGACAGAACCGGGGAGCTGTTTTTT. The whole variable domain, filled in from reference TRBV5-1 and TRBJ2-2, reads KAGVTQTPRYLIKTRGQQVTLSCSPISGHRSVSWYQQTPGQGLQFLFEYFSETQRNKGNFPGRFSGRQFSNSRSEMNVSTLELGDSALYLCASSPRRDRTGELFFGEGSRLTVL.

The chain couples TRBV5-5 to TRBJ2-7, with D possibly matching TRBD1 (5 bases). This CDR3 region has 15 residues. The V end lost 0 bases, the J end lost 1 base, and 11 bases lay between the germline ends. Germline-derived CDR1 and CDR2 are SGHKS and YYEKEE (reference sequence). For the CDR3, the DNA is TGTGCCAGCAGCTTGGTTAACCCAGGGTCCTACGAGCAGTACTTC. It is translated as CASSLVNPGSYEQYF.

The J gene is TRBJ2-7, the V gene TRBV15, with unresolved D. The CDR3 is 14 amino acids. Per the germline V gene, CDR1 is LNHNV and CDR2 is YYDKDF (reference sequence). The V and J ends lost 5 bases and 0 bases respectively, with 11 bases between them. The CDR3 DNA reads TGTGCCACCAGCGTTGTACTATTCTCCTACGAGCAGTACTTC. Its translation is CATSVVLFSYEQYF.

The V gene is TRBV2, the J gene TRBJ1-4; D may be TRBD1 (6 bases). The CDR3 loop spans 17 amino acids. The ends were cut back, 5 bases at V and 0 bases at J, with 16 bases in the middle. Germline V gene data show CDR1 as SNHLY and CDR2 as FYNNEI. In nucleotides, the CDR3 is TGTGCCAGCAGTCAAATTCCCACAGGGACAACTAATGAAAAACTGTTTTTT. This translates into CASSQIPTGTTNEKLFF.

This chain uses TRBV7-2 with TRBJ1-1, with TRBD1 as a possible D gene (6 bases). CDR3 length: 14 residues. The V end was cut by 2 bases, the J end by 1 base, with 8 bases between. CDR1 and CDR2 from the germline V gene are SGHTA and FQGNSA. This CDR3 reads CASSLTDRNTEAFF. CDR3 DNA sequence: TGTGCCAGCAGCTTAACGGACAGGAACACTGAAGCTTTCTTT.

The sample holds one count of this clone. DNA for the CDR3: TGTGCCAGCAGCTGGGACGACAGGTTCTCTGGAAACACCATATATTTT. Residues: CASSWDDRFSGNTIYF. J is TRBJ1-3 and V is TRBV5-6; D may be TRBD1 (6 bases). V was pared by 3 bases and J by 0 bases, with 13 bases between. This CDR3 is 16 amino acids long. CDR1 and CDR2 (germline): SGHDT, YYEEEE. Using reference TRBV5-6 and TRBJ1-3 for the parts outside the CDR3, the full variable domain is DAGVTQSPTHLIKTRGQQVTLRCSPKSGHDTVSWYQQALGQGPQFIFQYYEEEERQRGNFPDRFSGHQFPNYSSELNVNALLLGDSALYLCASSWDDRFSGNTIYFGEGSWLTVV.

This chain uses TRBV11-2 with TRBJ1-3; D possibly corresponds to TRBD1 (5 bases). Germline lookup yields CDR1 SGHAT and CDR2 FQNNGV. V was shortened by 3 bases and J by 0 bases, with 12 bases between the two germline ends. This CDR3 contains 16 residues. In DNA form, the CDR3 reads TGTGCCAGCAGCTTCGCAGGGCTGAGCTCTGGAAACACCATATATTTT. As protein: CASSFAGLSSGNTIYF.

The CDR3 DNA reads TGTGCCAGCAGCGTGTCTCTTTCAGAGACCCAGTACTTC. Its protein product is CASSVSLSETQYF. The V call is TRBV9, the J call TRBJ2-5; no definite D call. V dropped 2 bases and J dropped 4 bases, with 9 bases sitting between them. Germline loops: CDR1 SGDLS, CDR2 YYNGEE. The CDR3 sequence is 13 residues long.

The V and J genes are TRBV7-2 and TRBJ2-7; 9 positions agree with TRBD2. The germline V gene has CDR1 SGHTA and CDR2 FQGNSA. The CDR3 length is 15 residues. V lost 1 base, J lost 2 bases, and 3 bases stayed unmatched. CDR3 protein: CASSLVPSGAYEQYF. The CDR3 bases are TGTGCCAGCAGCTTAGTTCCTAGCGGGGCCTACGAGCAGTACTTC.

This chain uses TRBV28 with TRBJ2-1; D may be TRBD1 (5 bases). The CDR3 spans 14 residues. V was pared by 10 bases and J by 0 bases, with 13 bases between. Germline V gene sequence: CDR1 MDHEN, CDR2 SYDVKM. The CDR3 loop is CATAGAFSYNEQFF. The CDR3 DNA reads as TGTGCCACCGCTGGGGCCTTCTCCTACAATGAGCAGTTCTTC. Full variable domain (missing parts from reference TRBV28 and TRBJ2-1): DVKVTQSSRYLVKRTGEKVFLECVQDMDHENMFWYRQDPGLGLRLIYFSYDVKMKEKGDIPEGYSVSREKKERFSLILESASTNQTSMYLCATAGAFSYNEQFFGPGTRLTVL.

V gene TRBV27 combines with J gene TRBJ2-1; 14 bases match TRBD2. Germline loops: CDR1 MNHEY, CDR2 SMNVEV (reference sequence). V lost 7 bases, J lost 8 bases, and 4 bases stayed unmatched. The CDR3 length is 14 residues. The CDR3 DNA reads TGTGCCAGCACGGGACTAGCGGGAGTCGATGAGCAGTTCTTC. It specifies CASTGLAGVDEQFF.

The rearrangement links TRBV13 to TRBJ2-5, with TRBD2 identical over 9 bases. With V trimmed by 0 bases and J by 5 bases, 7 bases remained unmatched. This CDR3 has 16 residues. The germline V gene has CDR1 PRHDT and CDR2 FYEKMQ (reference sequence). The CDR3 is CASSLGHVAGVETQYF. The CDR3, as DNA: TGTGCCAGCAGCTTAGGCCATGTAGCGGGAGTCGAGACCCAGTACTTC. The full variable domain, its missing parts supplied by reference TRBV13 and TRBJ2-5, is AAGVIQSPRHLIKEKRETATLKCYPIPRHDTVYWYQQGPGQDPQFLISFYEKMQSDKGSIPDRFSAQQFSDYHSELNMSSLELGDSALYFCASSLGHVAGVETQYFGPGTRLLVL.

This clone was counted a single time. This sequence joins TRBV13 and TRBJ2-5; TRBD2 agrees at 8 bases. Germline-derived CDR1 and CDR2 are PRHDT and FYEKMQ (reference sequence). The CDR3 contains 15 residues. J lost 4 bases, V lost 5 bases, and 9 bases had no gene match. CDR3 DNA: TGTGCCAGCAGCCCCCGGGGGGGGGTAGGAGAGACCCAGTACTTC. Encoded protein: CASSPRGGVGETQYF.

The V gene is TRBV9, the J gene TRBJ1-1; 7 nucleotides agree with TRBD1. In germline, CDR1 is SGDLS, CDR2 YYNGEE. The CDR3 totals 15 residues. V lost 0 bases, J lost 3 bases, and 5 bases stayed unmatched. As DNA, the CDR3 is TGTGCCAGCAGCGTAGACAGGGGCATCTACACTGAAGCTTTCTTT. It specifies CASSVDRGIYTEAFF.

This chain joins TRBV7-2 and TRBJ2-2; TRBD2 aligns across 7 bases. Germline loops: CDR1 SGHTA, CDR2 FQGNSA. The CDR3 consists of 14 residues. With V trimmed by 9 bases and J by 0 bases, 4 bases remained unmatched. In nucleotides, the CDR3 is TGTGCCAGTAGGAGCGGGACGAACACCGGGGAGCTGTTTTTT. Amino acids: CASRSGTNTGELFF.

The table lists this clone with a count of one. The chain couples TRBV11-3 to TRBJ2-7; perhaps TRBD2 as D (6 bases). Trimming stripped 5 bases from V and 4 bases from J, with 18 bases between. The germline V gene encodes CDR1 SGHNT and CDR2 YENEEA. There are 15 residues in the CDR3. CDR3 loop: CASSRRPGEAYEQYF. The CDR3 nucleotides read TGTGCCAGCAGCCGTAGACCGGGGGAGGCTTACGAGCAGTACTTC.

V is TRBV4-1 and J is TRBJ2-2; D may be TRBD1 (6 bases). There are 19 residues in the CDR3. The V gene lost 2 bases and the J gene lost 4 bases, with 23 bases spanning the gap. CDR1 and CDR2 from the germline V gene are MGHRA and YSYEKL. The CDR3 protein is CASSQIGMGTGKTTGELFF. In DNA form, the CDR3 reads TGCGCCAGCAGCCAAATCGGGATGGGTACAGGGAAGACCACCGGGGAGCTGTTTTTT.